This entry concerns a single T cell receptor (beta chain). Its antigen is as yet unknown. The sample carries other DNA sequences with the same CDR3. The data were taken from a study of shared clonotypes between healthy human individuals. Study context: Three plates each covered CD4 naive and memory; CD8 naive two, CD8 memory one.

Selected positively for CCR7 and CD45RO-negative, naive CD8 cells excluded terminally differentiated effector memory CD45RA+ cells. Every donor was a Caucasian adult from Nashville, Tennessee. Study-level results: In general, naive subsets displayed greater estimated richness than memory subsets did. When naive CD4 clonotypes were compared across several donors, about 4.8% were shared.

Germline V gene lookup returns CDR1 SGHRS and CDR2 YFSETQ. This CDR3 is built from 13 residues. Trimming cost V 2 bases and J 3 bases; bases outside gene matches: 2. Clones were read by immunoSEQ multiplex PCR, and TCRdb kept only the in-frame ones, dropping some. The data contain millions of clones, approximately 94% of them singletons. The origin of this receptor is a man aged 18 to 30 in good health. V gene TRBV5-1 combines with J gene TRBJ2-7; 7 bases align to TRBD2. Sequencing used naive CD8+ T cells sorted from blood. The chain's CDR3 is CASSLTGGYEQYF. Here the CDR3 DNA reads TGCGCCAGCAGCTTAACGGGGGGCTACGAGCAGTACTTC.